The sequence of this T cell receptor beta chain was determined in a study of T cells in Graves' hyperthyroidism and ophthalmopathy. The study, taken as a whole, reports: Ophthalmopathy was identified by the model a median roughly 6.5 months ahead of onset. Ophthalmopathy and stable hyperthyroidism were separated by a 13 V-J model.

V was pared by 3 bases and J by 8 bases, with 22 bases between. Germline assignment: CDR1 DFQATT and CDR2 SNEGSKA (reference sequence). CDR3 length: 16 amino acids. Hyperthyroidism in the patients, aged 18 to 65, was newly diagnosed and under 2 months in duration. Diagnoses used clinical symptoms, serum thyroxine and TRAb, thyroid ultrasound and orbital computed tomography. Using RNA transcripts as the source, TCR beta CDR3 regions were amplified. A first-round RT-PCR of the TCR CDR3 used the HTBI primer set. TCRdb reprocessed the multiplex PCR reads with MiXCR, giving one entry per CDR3 protein. The table shows about 400,000 distinct CDR3 sequences, with 15% to 18% occurring only once. This clonotype has more than one count but fewer than ten. Its antigen is as yet unknown.

The specimen sequenced was blood. The TCR comes from a woman younger than 30 with Graves' hyperthyroidism that later progressed to Graves' ophthalmopathy. The genes are TRBV20-1 and TRBJ1-4; the D gene is possibly TRBD1 (5 bases). CDR3 sequence (DNA): TGCAGTGCTAGTCTCATGAGCTGGCAGGGAGGAGAAAAACTGTTTTTT. It codes for CSASLMSWQGGEKLFF.